Listed below are T cell receptor beta chains from one sample, sequenced in a study of human T cells and chemical hapten exposure. Each CDR3 protein gets one entry after TCRdb re-called the RACE reads with MiXCR. The data show roughly 260,000 distinct CDR3 sequences, 8.6% seen once. This specimen was whole blood, taken in connection with sensitization to the hapten diphenylcyclopropenone (DPC). Receptors originate from a middle-aged woman with alopecia areata. Some clones in this sample may be carry-over from other donors' samples. Both conserved end residues are part of each CDR3. A D gene is named only where the DNA matches it firmly. Some rows mark clone size as missing; the rest say once, few, many or name a class of expanded clone.

TRBV9	15	TRBJ2-7	.	TRBD1	TGTGCCAGCAGCGTAGGACAGGGGGCGATTTACGAGCAGTACTTC	CASSVGQGAIYEQYF
TRBV28	14	TRBJ1-1	.	.	TGTGCCAGCAGTTTAACGGCGGGGAGCACTGAAGCTTTCTTT	CASSLTAGSTEAFF
TRBV14	15	TRBJ2-5	few	TRBD2	TGTGCCAGCAGCCACTGGGGAGGGCGTCAAGAGACCCAGTACTTC	CASSHWGGRQETQYF
TRBV6-5	16	TRBJ1-2	few	.	TGTGCCAGCAGTTACCTCCCCGCAGGGAGAGGATATGGCTACACCTTC	CASSYLPAGRGYGYTF
TRBV3-1	16	TRBJ2-3	few	.	TGTGCCAGCAGCCCCGGTTTGAGGGGCCCTAGCCATACGCAGTATTTT	CASSPGLRGPSHTQYF
TRBV11-2	13	TRBJ2-5	few	.	TGTGCCAGCAGCTTAGGGCACCAAGAGACCCAGTACTTC	CASSLGHQETQYF
TRBV11-2	17	TRBJ2-5	many	.	TGTGCCAGCACCCCCCTCGCGGGGAGCTCACCCCGGGCGACCCAGTACTTC	CASTPLAGSSPRATQYF
TRBV25-1	16	TRBJ2-6	few	.	TGTGCCAGCAGTGAATGGGATGGGTCCGGGGCCAACGTCCTGACTTTC	CASSEWDGSGANVLTF
TRBV12-3/TRBV12-4	13	TRBJ1-2	many	TRBD1	TGTGCCAGCAGTGAAGGGACAGCCTATGGCTACACCTTC	CASSEGTAYGYTF
TRBV28	15	TRBJ2-7	many	.	TGTGCCAGCAGGAACACGGGAAGTGGATCTTACGAGCAGTACTTC	CASRNTGSGSYEQYF
TRBV7-9	11	TRBJ2-1	.	.	TGTGCCAGCAGCTTAAACCCTCTCCAGTTCTTC	CASSLNPLQFF
TRBV11-2	19	TRBJ2-1	.	TRBD2	TGTGCCAGCAGCTTAGTTTGGACTAGCGGGAGAAGCTCCTACAATGAGCAGTTCTTC	CASSLVWTSGRSSYNEQFF
TRBV20-1	14	TRBJ2-1	.	.	TGCAGTGCTAGAGGCAGCGGCCCAGGCAATGAGCAGTTCTTC	CSARGSGPGNEQFF
TRBV7-9	15	TRBJ1-5	.	TRBD1	TGTGCCAGCAGCTTCGGACAGGGGGGTGGTCAGCCCCAGCATTTT	CASSFGQGGGQPQHF
TRBV28	16	TRBJ2-3	few	TRBD2	TGTGCCAGCACTCAACCTAGCGGGAGCGGTGCAGATACGCAGTATTTT	CASTQPSGSGADTQYF
TRBV24-1	13	TRBJ1-2	many	.	TGTGCCACCAGTGTCGACAGAAACTATGGCTACACCTTC	CATSVDRNYGYTF
TRBV29-1	12	TRBJ2-1	many	.	TGCAGCGTTGTCCCGGGCCCCAATGAGCAGTTCTTC	CSVVPGPNEQFF
TRBV6-5	13	TRBJ2-7	.	.	TGTGCCAGCCAGGGACAACCCCTTGGAAAGCAGTACTTC	CASQGQPLGKQYF
TRBV20-1	14	TRBJ2-7	many	.	TGCAGTGCTAGCCGGACGGCGGACCTCTACGAGCAGTACTTC	CSASRTADLYEQYF
TRBV3-1	15	TRBJ1-5	many	TRBD1	TGTGCCAGCAGCCAAGGGACAGGCCTCAATCAGCCCCAGCATTTT	CASSQGTGLNQPQHF
TRBV27	13	TRBJ1-1	few	TRBD1	TGTGCCAGCAGAAAGACAGGGGGCACTGAAGCTTTCTTT	CASRKTGGTEAFF
TRBV28	14	TRBJ1-5	few	.	TGTGCCAGCAGTTTAGGGGAGAGAGATCAGCCCCAGCATTTT	CASSLGERDQPQHF